The clone carrying this T cell receptor beta chain has ten or more counts. With iRepertoire HTBI primers and Arm-PCR of CDR3 regions, TCR beta libraries were built. TCRdb re-called the multiplex PCR reads through MiXCR, storing one row per CDR3 protein. The repertoire has about 350,000 distinct CDR3 sequences, approximately 16% of them found once; the top ten carry about 32%. The data belong to a study of regulatory T cells in long-lasting Graves disease. Time point in this sample: newly diagnosed GD, antithyroid drugs for less than 3 months. Construction of the TCR library relied on RNA isolated from PBMCs. Germline CDR1 and CDR2: SGHTA and FQGNSA. The CDR3 totals 14 residues. V lost 6 bases, J lost 7 bases, and 7 bases stayed unmatched. This sample was shared with a second study, whose subject was T cells in Graves' hyperthyroidism and ophthalmopathy.

The material was peripheral blood mononuclear cells (PBMCs), obtained at new diagnosis, from a patient treated with antithyroid drugs. The clonotype comes from a man aged 40-49 years with Graves disease. The J gene is TRBJ2-1, the V gene TRBV7-2; TRBD2 agrees at 9 bases. CDR3 in DNA: TGTGCCAGCAGGATCCTAGCGGGGAAGAATGAGCAGTTCTTC. Its protein product is CASRILAGKNEQFF. The full variable domain, completed using reference TRBV7-2 and TRBJ2-1, is GAGVSQSPSNKVTEKGKDVELRCDPISGHTALYWYRQSLGQGLEFLIYFQGNSAPDKSGLPSDRFSAERTGGSVSTLTIQRTQQEDSAVYLCASRILAGKNEQFFGPGTRLTVL.